The TCR beta chain described here comes from a study of human T cells and chemical hapten exposure. Time point here: patch test 1, 2 weeks after DPC sensitization. Treatment noted: therapeutic diphenylcyclopropenone sensitization with weekly scalp DPC. MiXCR, run by TCRdb on the RACE reads, gives a single entry per CDR3 protein. The sample has approximately 400,000 distinct CDR3 sequences, 4% to 5.5% seen once; the top ten hold approximately 2.1%. The sequences come from whole blood, collected in connection with sensitization to the hapten diphenylcyclopropenone (DPC). This sequence was found in a woman aged 45 to 65 with alopecia areata. Some clones in this sample may be carry-over from other donors' samples.

The CDR3 region has the DNA TGTGCCAGCAGCCAAGGCGGGTTAGGCAGGGGGAATTCGAACACTGAAGCTTTCTTT. It is translated as CASSQGGLGRGNSNTEAFF. The rearrangement uses TRBV4-2 and TRBJ1-1; 7 bases fit TRBD1. The V gene's germline CDR1 is LGHNA and CDR2 YNFKEQ. V gave up 1 base and J gave up 1 base; unmatched junction bases: 15. The CDR3 sequence is 19 residues long.